This paragraph reports one T cell receptor beta chain. In the authors' methods: Quantification of nucleated cells was approximated via reference gene primer amplification. Libraries were prepared by immunoSEQ multiplex PCR; TCRdb keeps only in-frame clonotypes and omits some of them. The D gene and trimming were derived from the DNA, and the V and J assignments and clone size from that table. The sample carries some 160,000 clones, 80% recorded once. The data were obtained in a study of blood T cell repertoires in COVID-19. Across the study: Samples of COVID-19 (acute and convalescent) were obtained from the United States, Italy and Spain. PBMCs, B-cell-depleted T cells, or T cells were the source of the cDNA or gDNA that made up the material.

The CDR3 consists of 17 residues. The V gene end was trimmed by 5 bases and the J gene end by 1 base; junction bases not matched to a gene: 8. Germline V gives CDR1 SGHAT, CDR2 FQNNGV. The sample was peripheral blood. The TCR sequence derives from a man aged 65 to 79 with active or convalescent COVID-19. This chain connects TRBV11-2 to TRBJ1-3; TRBD1 matches at 10 bases. DNA of the CDR3: TGTGCCAGCAGCCCGACAGGGGGCGGAGGTTCTGGAAACACCATATATTTT. Translation: CASSPTGGGGSGNTIYF.